This entry concerns a single T cell receptor beta chain. The entry originates in a study of blood T cell repertoires in COVID-19. Study at large: Researchers got acute and convalescent COVID-19 samples from the United States, Italy and Spain. Sample material is recorded as cDNA or gDNA derived from T cells, B-cell-depleted T cells, or PBMCs.

Authors' processing steps: The assay estimated nucleated cells by amplifying reference gene primers. The table came from immunoSEQ multiplex PCR; TCRdb's copy has only in-frame clones and leaves some out. V and J calls and clone size follow that table, whereas D and trimming were derived from the DNA. This repertoire shows around 74,000 clones, around 85% found once; its top ten account for under 9.5%. The CDR3 contains 14 residues. Trimming pared 4 bases from V and 3 bases from J, leaving 10 bases between. CDR1 is LGHNA, CDR2 YSLEER, per germline. V is TRBV4-3 and J is TRBJ2-1; weak D call: TRBD2 (6 bases). The TCR originated in a man between 25 and 39 years old with acute or convalescent COVID-19. Sequenced material: peripheral blood. The CDR3 DNA reads TGCGCCAGCAGCCCCTTCGGGAGCTACAATGAGCAGTTCTTC. Amino acids: CASSPFGSYNEQFF.